The entry below describes one TCR beta chain. What antigen it recognizes has not been identified. Qualities for individual bases were not recorded, and no much larger clone is one base off. These data originate in a study of blood T cell repertoires in COVID-19 (dated by TCRdb to 2018 to 2021). As for the study more broadly: The collaborator samples originated in the United States, Italy and Spain and spanned the acute and convalescent phases of COVID-19. HLA class I and class II types, where available, came from metadata supplied by the sample provider rather than from assay-based typing. The samples were drawn from the first 160 participants of the ongoing ImmuneRACE study and from 950 to 1,500 subjects provided by 6 global collaborators. The prospective study material was composed of cDNA or gDNA derived from T cells, B-cell-depleted T cells, or PBMCs. The repertoires were made available in a free public database intended to serve as a resource for research on the immune response to SARS-CoV-2. The dataset comprised deeply sampled blood TCRbeta repertoires from subjects exposed to, actively infected with, or recovered from COVID-19. The sample metadata nearly always contained a de-identified subject ID, COVID-19 status, age in years and sex.

The immunoSEQ Assay, a bias-controlled multiplex PCR, was used to amplify TCRbeta CDR3 regions from genomic DNA. For the original study's pipeline: The number of nucleated cells in each sample was estimated by amplification of reference gene primers within the assay. To quantify the absolute abundance of each unique TCRbeta CDR3 rearrangement, sequence reads were collapsed and filtered. For each sample, productive Simpson clonality was calculated as the square root of Simpson's diversity index over productive rearrangements. TCRdb provides this immuneACCESS table in a form limited to in-frame rearrangements. Some clones are lacking; in checked studies, under half of them reflect an unresolved V gene, and why the rest are absent is not known. For V, J and clone size, that table is used; D and trimming come from the DNA. The sample yields about 330,000 clones; more than 70% were counted once. Of the sample, over 4% falls within the top ten clones.

Participants in the prospective study were aged about 18 to 95 years, lived in approximately 26 United States geographic areas, and enrolled through a virtual design. In the prospective study, participants were assigned to cohorts based on the clinical history participants reported in a screening survey and a study questionnaire. For ImmuneRACE Cohort 3, a participant was defined as recovered based on two consecutive negative NP/OP PCR tests, clearance by a healthcare professional, or resolution of symptoms. Mobile phlebotomists in the prospective study collected whole blood, serum and a nasopharyngeal or oropharyngeal swab from every participant. Prospective study participants could optionally give additional blood draws and questionnaires over an approximately 2-month period. Before DNA extraction, prospective study blood samples were shipped either frozen or at room temperature. Looking up the germline V gene yields CDR1 SQVTM and CDR2 ANQGSEA. From the cysteine through the phenylalanine, the CDR3 covers 13 amino acids. Only the CDR3 part of the read is kept: 39 bases, read in frame from the first base. A distance of 17 bases separates the germline ends of V and J, which lose 6 bases and 6 bases respectively.

What the research found in general, with its limitations: Clinical and demographic metadata were provided uncurated, with the amount varying by source and participant.

The sequenced material came from PBMCs or T cells enriched from blood (not recorded which). The sequence was collected from a woman under 40 who had recovered from COVID-19. The chain joins TRBV29-1 to TRBJ1-1, with the D gene not clear enough to name. The CDR3 has the sequence CSVTLTLSAEAFF. The DNA is TGCAGCGTCACTCTTACACTGAGCGCTGAAGCTTTCTTT.